The clone carrying this TCR beta chain was counted a single time. The data were obtained in a study of blood T cell repertoires in COVID-19. Study-level background: Acute-phase and convalescent COVID-19 samples originated in the United States, Italy and Spain. T cells, B-cell-depleted T cells, or PBMCs provided the cDNA or gDNA that served as material.

This CDR3 is 14 amino acids long. Trimming pared 9 bases from V and 0 bases from J, leaving 12 bases between. Germline-derived CDR1 and CDR2 are KGHDR and SFDVKD. Per the original methods: Scientists estimated how many nucleated cells there were by amplifying reference gene primers. Assay: immunoSEQ multiplex PCR; the TCRdb copy retains only in-frame clones and omits some. Clone size and the V and J calls come from that table; the DNA yielded D and trimming. The sample comprises 200,000 to 250,000 clones, around 82% of which are singletons, and 3.6% rests with the top ten. The specimen was peripheral blood. The sequence came from an elderly woman with acute or convalescent COVID-19. The chain recombines TRBV24-1 with TRBJ2-3; perhaps TRBD2 as D (5 bases). CDR3 amino acids: CATESRDSTDTQYF. Written as DNA, the CDR3 is TGTGCCACCGAGTCTCGGGATAGCACAGATACGCAGTATTTT.